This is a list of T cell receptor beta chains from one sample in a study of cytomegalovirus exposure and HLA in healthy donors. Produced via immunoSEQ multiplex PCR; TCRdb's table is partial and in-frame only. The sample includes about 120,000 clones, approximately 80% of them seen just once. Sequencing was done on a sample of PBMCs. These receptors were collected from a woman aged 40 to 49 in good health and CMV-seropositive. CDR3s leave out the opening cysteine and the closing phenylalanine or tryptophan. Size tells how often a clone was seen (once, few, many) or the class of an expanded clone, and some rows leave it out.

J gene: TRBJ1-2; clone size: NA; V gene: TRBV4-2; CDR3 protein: ASRAQRDSVYGYT
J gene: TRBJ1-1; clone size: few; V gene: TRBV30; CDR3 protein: AWSVQPLSGAF
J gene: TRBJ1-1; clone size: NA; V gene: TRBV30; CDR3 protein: AWSEQPNTEAF
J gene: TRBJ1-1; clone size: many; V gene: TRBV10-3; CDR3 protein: AISTGTVNTEAF
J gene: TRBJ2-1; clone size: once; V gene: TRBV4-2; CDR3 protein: ASSQDGRGGIDNEQF
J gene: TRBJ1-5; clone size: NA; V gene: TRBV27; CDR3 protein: ASRRQGAGQPQH
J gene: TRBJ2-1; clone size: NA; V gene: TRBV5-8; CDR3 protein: ASSFNRGDEQF
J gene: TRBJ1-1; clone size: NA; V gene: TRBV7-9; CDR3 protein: ASSPYKNTEAF
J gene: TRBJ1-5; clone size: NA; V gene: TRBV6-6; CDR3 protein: ASSYVGASQPQH
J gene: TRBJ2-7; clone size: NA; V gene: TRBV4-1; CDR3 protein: ASSHSTGGQAPEQY
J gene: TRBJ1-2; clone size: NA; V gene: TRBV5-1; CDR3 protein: ASSEGGHNYGYT
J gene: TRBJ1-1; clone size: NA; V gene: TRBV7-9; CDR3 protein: ASTGVVMNTEAF
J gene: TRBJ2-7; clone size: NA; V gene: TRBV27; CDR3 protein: ASSPSLRQEHQY
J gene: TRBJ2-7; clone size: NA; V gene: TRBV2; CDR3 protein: ASSRARGASYEQY
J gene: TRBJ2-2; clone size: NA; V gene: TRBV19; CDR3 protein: ASTFSANTGELF
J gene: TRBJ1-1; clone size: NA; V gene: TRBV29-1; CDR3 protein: SVVPGTGNTEAF
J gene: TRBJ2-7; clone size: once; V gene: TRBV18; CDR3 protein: ASSPTGGEQY
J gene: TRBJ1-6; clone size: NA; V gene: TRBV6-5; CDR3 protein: ASSSLGGGRNSPLH
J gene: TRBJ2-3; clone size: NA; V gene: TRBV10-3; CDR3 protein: AISESVGTSCH
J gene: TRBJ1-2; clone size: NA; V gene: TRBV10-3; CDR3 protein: AISPRGTGTDGYT
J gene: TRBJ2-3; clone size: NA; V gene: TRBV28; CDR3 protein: ASSSWGGLSTQY
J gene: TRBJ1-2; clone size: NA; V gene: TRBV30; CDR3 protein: AWSVQGGYGYT
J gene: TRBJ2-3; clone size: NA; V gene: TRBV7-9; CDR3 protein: ASSLRRGGALTDTQY
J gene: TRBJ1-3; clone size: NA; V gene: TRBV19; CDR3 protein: ASSRGSRVGNTIY
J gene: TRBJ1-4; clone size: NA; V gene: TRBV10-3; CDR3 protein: AIRTGADEKLF
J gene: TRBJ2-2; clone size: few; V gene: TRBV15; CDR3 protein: ATSRDDWGGGRDTGELF
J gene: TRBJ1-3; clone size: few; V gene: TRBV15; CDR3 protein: ATSAHRGGAGNTIY
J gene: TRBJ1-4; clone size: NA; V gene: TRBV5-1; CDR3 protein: ASRYTGSGTNEKLF
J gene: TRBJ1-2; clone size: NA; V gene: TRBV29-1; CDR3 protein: SVGNFGQGPSYGYT
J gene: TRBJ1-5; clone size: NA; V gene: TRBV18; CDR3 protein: ASSQAENQPQH
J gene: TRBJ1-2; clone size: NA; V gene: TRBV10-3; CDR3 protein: AIRRGPDRDAYGYT
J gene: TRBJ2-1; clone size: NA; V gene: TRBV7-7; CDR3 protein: ASSAGIGGYNEQF
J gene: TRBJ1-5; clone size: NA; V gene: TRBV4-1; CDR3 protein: ASSLSYNQPQH
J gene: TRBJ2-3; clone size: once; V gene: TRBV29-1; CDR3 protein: SVGTSGGFTDTQY
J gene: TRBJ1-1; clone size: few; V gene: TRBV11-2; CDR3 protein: ASSSQSLIGEAF
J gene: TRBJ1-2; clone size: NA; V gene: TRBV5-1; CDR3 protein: ASSLAQGYGYT
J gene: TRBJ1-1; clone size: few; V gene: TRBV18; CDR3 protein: ASSPQGGGTEAF
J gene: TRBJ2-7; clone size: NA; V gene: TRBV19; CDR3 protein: ASGAYGSTYEQY
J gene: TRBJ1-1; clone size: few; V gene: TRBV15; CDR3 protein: ATSVRDEAF
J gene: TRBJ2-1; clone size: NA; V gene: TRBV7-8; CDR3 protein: ASSSYTGNEQF
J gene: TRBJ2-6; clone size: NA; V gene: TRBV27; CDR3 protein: ASSFFGTGGSGANVLT
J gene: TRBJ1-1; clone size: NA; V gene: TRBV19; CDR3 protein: ASTLFGAGVGTEAF
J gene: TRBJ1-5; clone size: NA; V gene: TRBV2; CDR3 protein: ASEGQGRAQH
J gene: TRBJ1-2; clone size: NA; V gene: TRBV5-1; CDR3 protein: ASSLTGIYGYT
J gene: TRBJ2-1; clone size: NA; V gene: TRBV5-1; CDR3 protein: ASSPGLAGGRGDEQF
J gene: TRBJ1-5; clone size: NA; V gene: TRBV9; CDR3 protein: ASSVEAGHQPQH
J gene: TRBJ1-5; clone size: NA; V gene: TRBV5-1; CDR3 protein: ASSLAAGNQPQH
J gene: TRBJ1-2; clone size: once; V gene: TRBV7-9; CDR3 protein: ASPLAGSYGYT
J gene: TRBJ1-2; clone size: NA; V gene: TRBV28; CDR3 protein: ASSLTTGDGYT
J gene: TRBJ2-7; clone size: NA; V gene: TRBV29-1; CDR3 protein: SVGNRGTTYEQY